This entry lists 5 T cell receptor beta chains sequenced from one sample in a study of blood T cells in healthy people across ages. Then a second PCR, running about 6 to 12 cycles, was carried out with a sample-barcoded 5' primer and a J-beta primer mix. Via MiXCR, TCRdb re-called the 5' RACE reads, giving one row per CDR3 protein. This sample has around 1.5 million distinct CDR3 sequences, with 30% to 40% found just once. Sequencing was carried out using blood. These receptors all come from a woman in her thirties in good health.

V and J are TRBV4-1 and TRBJ2-2, with TRBD1 matching 9 bases. Germline V lookup: CDR1 MGHRA, CDR2 YSYEKL. The CDR3 runs 21 residues. Germline trimming cut 3 bases from V and 4 bases from J; bases unmatched to any gene: 21. The CDR3 loop reads CASSQHRGRYRREDSTGELFF. CDR3 DNA: TGCGCCAGCAGCCAGCACAGGGGGCGTTATCGACGGGAGGATAGCACCGGGGAGCTGTTTTTT.

This clonotype occurred many times. The CDR3 loop is CASRTGGYGYTF. CDR3 DNA sequence: TGTGCCAGCAGGACAGGCGGCTATGGCTACACCTTC. The V call is TRBV27, the J call TRBJ1-2, with TRBD1 as a possible D gene (6 bases). Trimming shortened V by 6 bases and J by 4 bases, and 9 bases separated the two germline ends. The germline gives CDR1 MNHEY, CDR2 SMNVEV (reference sequence). This CDR3 spans 12 amino acids.

The chain links TRBV6-1 to TRBJ2-3; 7 nucleotides align to TRBD1. Unmatched junction bases numbered 12, after V lost 3 bases and J lost 0 bases. This CDR3 has 18 residues. Germline V gene lookup returns CDR1 MNHNS and CDR2 SASEGT. The CDR3 DNA reads as TGTGCCAGCAGTGAGGGGACAGCCTTTCTAACTAGCACAGATACGCAGTATTTT. This encodes CASSEGTAFLTSTDTQYF.

This clonotype came up a few times. V is TRBV28 and J is TRBJ1-2, with D unresolved. V was trimmed by 2 bases and J by 8 bases, leaving 12 bases between them. This CDR3 region has 13 residues. Germline V gene lookup returns CDR1 MDHEN and CDR2 SYDVKM. The CDR3 bases are TGTGCCAGCAGTTTAACGGCCATGGGGGGCTACACCTTC. This translates into CASSLTAMGGYTF.

The CDR3 sequence is CASSTTLQGLSYEQYF. The CDR3 nucleotides read TGTGCCAGCTCAACCACCCTACAAGGGCTCTCCTACGAGCAGTACTTC. This chain uses TRBV18 with TRBJ2-7; D gene unclear. The CDR3 is 16 residues long. From germline, CDR1 is KGHSH and CDR2 LQKENI. Trimming shortened V by 5 bases and J by 0 bases, and 17 bases separated the two germline ends. The full variable domain, completed using reference TRBV18 and TRBJ2-7, is NAGVMQNPRHLVRRRGQEARLRCSPMKGHSHVYWYRQLPEEGLKFMVYLQKENIIDESGMPKERFSAEFPKEGPSILRIQQVVRGDSAAYFCASSTTLQGLSYEQYFGPGTRLTVT.